The T cell receptor beta chain described here comes from a study of T cell repertoires in cytomegalovirus infection. Background on the study: CMV epitopes, recently identified HLA-C-restricted and well-studied HLA-B-restricted, were used. Study results and limitations: Of the TCR beta families, the public ones yielded a cumulative frequency that identified carriers of CMV plus the relevant HLA.

This clonotype was counted a few times. Its target is unknown. Via MiXCR, TCRdb re-called the reads, giving one row per CDR3 protein. The sample lists approximately 990,000 distinct CDR3 sequences; approximately 32% were seen once. The ends lost 4 bases at V and 0 bases at J; junction bases unmatched: 7. The germline V gene has CDR1 LGHNA and CDR2 YNFKEQ. CDR3 length: 16 amino acids. The J gene is TRBJ2-3, the V gene TRBV4-2; 7 bases are a match to TRBD2. Sample: cultured CD8+ T cells from PBMCs, taken from culture after CMV antigen stimulation. The clonotype originates from a human donor in good health (CMV status not recorded). Some clones in this sample may be carry-over from other donors' samples. The CDR3 DNA sequence: TGTGCCAGCAGCCCCCCTGGGGGGGAAAGCACAGATACGCAGTATTTT. It specifies CASSPPGGESTDTQYF.